This T cell receptor beta chain was sequenced in a study of lymphopenia after photon versus proton radiotherapy (dated by TCRdb to the late 2010s). For the wider study: The study compared the immunological effects of photon versus proton radiation therapy in patients with gastrointestinal tumors who developed high-grade lymphopenia. The cohort included 20 patients with gastrointestinal tumors who developed lymphopenia after receiving either photon or proton therapy. The goal of the study was to characterize the differences between the two radiation modalities in how they affect the immune system.

Libraries were built with the immunoSEQ multiplex PCR assay. T cell repertoires were profiled with deep sequencing of rearranged TCR beta loci together with multiparametric flow cytometry. This is the immuneACCESS table as TCRdb keeps it, with only in-frame sequences that have V and J called. A part of the clones is gone; compared with another copy, unresolved V genes explain less than half, and the rest is unexplained. Recorded for this sample are 30,000 to 40,000 clones; roughly 90% of them occurred a single time. Together, the top ten hold roughly 15% of the sample. Here V drops 2 bases and J drops 3 bases, and the junction holds 13 bases not matched to any gene. Taken from cysteine to phenylalanine, the CDR3 has 18 residues. The entry retains the CDR3 DNA only, 54 bases that are in frame from base 1. Based on the germline V gene, the CDR1 and CDR2 sequences are MDHEN and SYDVKM. Summary of the overall study and its limitations: Across the cohort, an inverse correlation was found between a larger post-nadir drop in TCR diversity and overall survival time among patients who died. The survival association was assessed only in patients who died, and the authors presented better survival with proton therapy as a possibility rather than a demonstrated result. Once the lymphocyte count had reached its nadir, the repertoires of photon-treated patients showed oligoclonal expansion, particularly of CD8+ Temra cells, and this expansion drove the decline in diversity. Proton-treated patients stayed relatively stable during treatment, while photon-treated patients lost naive T cells and TCR diversity and gained effector/memory populations.

Notes on this clone: Its antigen has not been determined. Base qualities are not provided; no much larger clone lies one nucleotide away.

The starting material was peripheral blood, obtained from a patient treated with photon-based radiotherapy. The clonotype comes from a man in his sixties with cholangiocarcinoma. The chain couples TRBV28 to TRBJ1-5, with 7 bases in between that match TRBD1. The nucleotide sequence is given as TGTGCCAGCAGTTTACTTTGGGCAGGGGGATTGGACAATCAGCCCCAGCATTTT. It encodes CASSLLWAGGLDNQPQHF.